This T cell receptor beta chain was captured in a study of OX40 agonist ivuxolimab in advanced cancers. Using immunoSEQ multiplex PCR, the repertoire was profiled, and TCRdb retains in-frame clones only, with some absent. The sample carries 10,000 to 15,000 clones, 80% to 95% recorded once. The CDR3 length is 14 residues. V gave up 4 bases and J gave up 5 bases, with 12 bases separating them. Germline V lookup: CDR1 SGHRS, CDR2 YFSETQ. General observations from the study: The antigen specificity of the peripheral T cells (those that were expanded) was not determined. Partial responders receiving 0.1-3.0 mg/kg showed among the lowest clonal expansion.

Points on this clone: Its antigen is unknown.

Source: CD4+ or CD8+ T cells sorted from blood, taken in a trial of the OX40 agonist ivuxolimab. The chain carries TRBV5-1 and TRBJ2-2, with no clear D. This TCR was sampled from an adult with an advanced solid tumor such as melanoma, head and neck, liver or kidney cancer. The CDR3 DNA is TGCGCCAGCAGCCCGACCTATGTTACCGGGGAGCTGTTTTTT. It yields the protein CASSPTYVTGELFF.